The 29 T cell receptor beta chains in this list originate from one sample, sequenced in a study of shared clonotypes between healthy human individuals. Terminally differentiated effector memory CD45RA+ cells were excluded from the naive CD8 cells, which were CD45RO-negative and positively selected for CCR7. Measured with immunoSEQ multiplex PCR; TCRdb has only the in-frame clones, and not every one. Of roughly 2.1 million clones detected, around 93% appear once; the ten largest clones hold roughly 1.8%. The sequenced sample was naive CD8+ T cells from PBMCs. The receptors here all came from a man aged 18 to 30 in good health. Some clones in this sample may be carry-over from other donors' samples.

The chain links TRBV5-1 to TRBJ2-3; D is ambiguous. This CDR3 is built from 15 residues. Germline assignment: CDR1 SGHRS and CDR2 YFSETQ. Trimming shortened V by 0 bases and J by 2 bases, and 10 bases separated the two germline ends. The CDR3 region has the DNA TGCGCCAGCAGCTTGGTTCCCCTCGCCACAGATACGCAGTATTTT. It specifies CASSLVPLATDTQYF. The full variable domain, rest sourced from reference TRBV5-1 and TRBJ2-3, is KAGVTQTPRYLIKTRGQQVTLSCSPISGHRSVSWYQQTPGQGLQFLFEYFSETQRNKGNFPGRFSGRQFSNSRSEMNVSTLELGDSALYLCASSLVPLATDTQYFGPGTRLTVL.

The rearrangement joins TRBV5-5 to TRBJ2-7, with D perhaps matching TRBD1 (5 bases). The CDR3 has 14 amino acids. Germline V gene lookup returns CDR1 SGHKS and CDR2 YYEKEE (reference sequence). Between the trimmed V and J ends, which lost 2 bases and 2 bases, there was a span of 11 bases. CDR3 region: CASSFFREPYEQYF. CDR3 bases: TGTGCCAGCAGCTTCTTCAGGGAACCCTACGAGCAGTACTTC.

V gene TRBV5-1 combines with J gene TRBJ2-4, with TRBD2 matching 14 bases. CDR3 length: 19 amino acids. Germline loops: CDR1 SGHRS, CDR2 YFSETQ. V lost 3 bases, J lost 0 bases, and 8 bases stayed unmatched. CDR3 bases: TGCGCCAGCAGCTGGACAACCGGGACTAGCGGGGGAGCCAAAAACATTCAGTACTTC. Protein: CASSWTTGTSGGAKNIQYF.

The genes are TRBV7-9 and TRBJ2-1; D is unclear. Germline V gives CDR1 SEHNR, CDR2 FQNEAQ (reference sequence). Between the trimmed V and J ends, which lost 5 bases and 10 bases, there was a span of 6 bases. The CDR3 extends over 10 amino acids. The CDR3 bases are TGTGCCAGCAGCATTATGGAGCAGTTCTTC. The encoded protein is CASSIMEQFF.

The rearrangement links TRBV7-9 to TRBJ2-1, with 7 bases that match TRBD2. CDR1 and CDR2 (germline): SEHNR, FQNEAQ (reference sequence). The CDR3 spans 16 residues. The junction had 13 bases not matched to a gene; V was cut back by 5 bases and J by 6 bases. The CDR3 nucleotides are TGTGCCAGCAGCGACGACTATTGGGGGAGGGGCAATGAGCAGTTCTTC. The encoded protein is CASSDDYWGRGNEQFF. Drawing the rest from reference TRBV7-9 and TRBJ2-1, the complete variable domain is DTGVSQNPRHKITKRGQNVTFRCDPISEHNRLYWYRQTLGQGPEFLTYFQNEAQLEKSRLLSDRFSAERPKGSFSTLEIQRTEQGDSAMYLCASSDDYWGRGNEQFFGPGTRLTVL.

This clone was observed once. The rearrangement uses TRBV14 and TRBJ1-2; 9 bases line up with TRBD1. This CDR3 spans 14 amino acids. After removal of 8 bases from V and 5 bases from J, the junction contained 9 bases not matched to a gene. Germline CDR1 reads SGHDN; CDR2 reads FVKESK. CDR3 in DNA: TGTGCCAGCGGGACAGGGCGGGGTCCGTATGGCTACACCTTC. Amino acid sequence: CASGTGRGPYGYTF.

The gene calls are TRBV4-3 and TRBJ2-3; TRBD2 aligns across 9 bases. V shed 6 bases and J 1 base; nucleotides not matched to a gene: 5. The germline V gene encodes CDR1 LGHNA and CDR2 YSLEER. This CDR3 has 15 residues. This CDR3 reads CASSRTSAGTDTQYF. CDR3 DNA: TGCGCCAGCAGTCGGACTAGCGCAGGCACAGATACGCAGTATTTT.

This chain joins TRBV7-3 and TRBJ2-1, with 13 bases aligning to TRBD2. With V trimmed by 5 bases and J by 9 bases, 7 bases remained unmatched. Germline V gene data show CDR1 as SGHTA and CDR2 as FQGTGA. The CDR3 extends over 15 amino acids. Here the CDR3 reads CASSPGTSGTGEQFF. The CDR3 region has the DNA TGTGCCAGCAGCCCCGGGACTAGCGGGACCGGTGAGCAGTTCTTC.

The CDR3 nucleotides read TGTGCCTGGAGGAGTTGGGCGGGAGAGAACACCGGGGAGCTGTTTTTT. This encodes CAWRSWAGENTGELFF. The genes are TRBV30 and TRBJ2-2; 7 positions agree with TRBD2. V lost 3 bases, J lost 1 base, and 8 bases stayed unmatched. Looked up from germline, CDR1 is GTSNPN and CDR2 is SVGIG (reference sequence). CDR3 length: 16 amino acids.

V gene TRBV13 combines with J gene TRBJ2-3; 8 bases match TRBD1. Per germline, CDR1 PRHDT and CDR2 FYEKMQ (reference sequence). CDR3 length equals 19 residues. The junction had 16 bases not matched to a gene; V was cut back by 4 bases and J by 1 base. The chain's CDR3 is CASSSDRSTGTGGTDTQYF. The CDR3 DNA follows: TGTGCCAGCAGCTCTGACCGATCTACCGGGACAGGAGGCACAGATACGCAGTATTTT.

The chain has TRBV27 and TRBJ2-1, with 13 bases lining up with TRBD2. This CDR3 has 15 residues. Germline CDR1 reads MNHEY; CDR2 reads SMNVEV (reference sequence). V lost 5 bases and J lost 7; bases outside the gene matches: 5. The CDR3 DNA sequence: TGTGCCAGCAGTACCGGGACTAGCGGGGATAATGAGCAGTTCTTC. This translates into CASSTGTSGDNEQFF.

This clone appeared once. This chain links TRBV5-4 with TRBJ1-4; 10 bases match TRBD1. The CDR3 runs 14 residues. V was pared by 4 bases and J by 8 bases, with 5 bases of the junction left unmatched. Germline V gene sequence: CDR1 SGHNT, CDR2 YYREEE (reference sequence). This CDR3 is CASSMGQGTEKLFF. The CDR3 coding sequence is TGTGCCAGCAGCATGGGACAGGGGACGGAAAAACTGTTTTTT.

This rearrangement joins TRBV21-1 to TRBJ2-1; the table's D call TRBD2 went unverified against the DNA. TRBV21-1 is designated a pseudogene. The CDR3 covers 15 residues. Written as DNA, the CDR3 is TGTGCCAGCAGCAACCCCCGGGGGGGGAACAATGAGCAGTTCTTC. Translating it yields CASSNPRGGNNEQFF.

The chain carries TRBV4-1 and TRBJ2-1; possibly TRBD1 or TRBD2 for D (5 bases each). Trimming took 4 bases from V and 9 from J, leaving 16 bases between them. In germline, CDR1 is MGHRA, CDR2 YSYEKL. The CDR3 is 14 residues long. CDR3 region: CASSRDGAPGEQFF. The CDR3 nucleotides are TGCGCCAGCAGCCGGGACGGAGCTCCCGGTGAGCAGTTCTTC.

This sequence joins TRBV7-9 and TRBJ2-7; D remains unclear. V lost 5 bases to trimming and J lost 5 bases, with 13 bases between them. The CDR3 runs to 13 residues. Germline CDR1 reads SEHNR; CDR2 reads FQNEAQ (reference sequence). The CDR3 sequence: CASSPPASHEQYF. The CDR3 nucleotides read TGTGCCAGCAGCCCTCCCGCTAGTCACGAGCAGTACTTC.

This chain uses TRBV5-3 with TRBJ2-3, with 8 bases identical to TRBD1. TRBV5-3 qualifies as an ORF whose function is uncertain. V lost 4 bases, J lost 4 bases, and 8 bases stayed unmatched. The CDR3 sequence is 15 residues long. The CDR3 is CARSIGQGLSDTQYF. In DNA form, the CDR3 reads TGTGCCAGAAGCATTGGACAGGGATTATCAGATACGCAGTATTTT.

This chain connects TRBV4-2 to TRBJ2-5, with 9 bases aligning to TRBD2. The CDR3 extends over 14 amino acids. V gave up 4 bases and J gave up 3 bases; unmatched junction bases: 3. The germline CDR1 and CDR2 sequences are LGHNA and YNFKEQ. CDR3 in DNA: TGTGCCAGCAGCCCCAGCGGGAGGAAAGAGACCCAGTACTTC. This sequence encodes CASSPSGRKETQYF.

On this clone itself: A much larger clonotype is one base distant, so this may be a read error. The same CDR3 is also encoded by other DNA sequences in this sample. The J gene is TRBJ2-2, the V gene TRBV7-3; D gene ambiguous. V was trimmed by 0 bases and J by 2 bases, leaving 4 bases between them. Germline V lookup: CDR1 SGHTA, CDR2 FQGTGA. The CDR3 contains 14 residues. CDR3 sequence: CASSLTGNTGELFF. In DNA form, the CDR3 reads TGTGCCAGCAGCTTAACGGGAAACACCGGGGAGCTGTTTTTT.

The rearrangement joins TRBV4-1 to TRBJ1-2; D remains ambiguous. This CDR3 region has 15 residues. Germline CDR1 MGHRA, CDR2 YSYEKL. The V end lost 1 base, the J end lost 2 bases, and 11 bases lay between the germline ends. This CDR3 is CASSQGTGLNYGYTF. DNA of the CDR3: TGCGCCAGCAGCCAAGGGACGGGCCTCAACTATGGCTACACCTTC.

The rearrangement joins TRBV7-6 to TRBJ2-7; no clear D. The V end was cut by 1 base, the J end by 6 bases, with 13 bases between. This CDR3 is 14 amino acids long. Germline CDR1 SGHVS, CDR2 FNYEAQ. The CDR3 nucleotides read TGTGCCAGCAGCTTAGACGCTAGTTTCGGCGAGCAGTACTTC. Protein product: CASSLDASFGEQYF.

The rearrangement joins TRBV5-1 to TRBJ2-7; TRBD2 is a possible D gene (6 bases). With 0 bases removed from V and 3 bases from J, the gap between germline ends came to 13 bases. The CDR3 covers 15 residues. Germline CDR1 SGHRS, CDR2 YFSETQ. CDR3 nucleotides: TGCGCCAGCAGCTTGGAGCGGGTCATAGGCTACGAGCAGTACTTC. Translating it yields CASSLERVIGYEQYF.

The V gene is TRBV5-1, the J gene TRBJ2-5; D is undetermined. The CDR3 totals 15 residues. The germline V gene encodes CDR1 SGHRS and CDR2 YFSETQ. Trimming cost V 0 bases and J 5 bases, with 14 bases left between them. CDR3 protein: CASSLVGGGLETQYF. Here the CDR3 DNA reads TGCGCCAGCAGCTTGGTCGGCGGCGGCCTGGAGACCCAGTACTTC.

The J gene is TRBJ1-2, the V gene TRBV7-9; 7 bases match TRBD1. Trimming at V came to 4 bases and at J to 2 bases, leaving 4 bases not matched to a gene. Germline-derived CDR1 and CDR2 are SEHNR and FQNEAQ (reference sequence). The CDR3 runs to 14 residues. As DNA, the CDR3 is TGTGCCAGCAGCTCGGGACAGCAAAACTATGGCTACACCTTC. This codes for CASSSGQQNYGYTF.

A note on this clone: Other nucleotide sequences in the sample specify the same CDR3. The chain has TRBV6-5 and TRBJ2-7; 9 nucleotides line up with TRBD1. The CDR3 has 14 amino acids. The germline V gene has CDR1 MNHEY and CDR2 SVGAGI. With V trimmed by 5 bases and J by 2 bases, 4 bases remained unmatched. CDR3 residues: CASSDRDRAYEQYF. Here the CDR3 DNA reads TGTGCCAGCAGTGACCGGGACAGGGCCTACGAGCAGTACTTC.

The chain recombines TRBV4-3 with TRBJ2-2; 13 bases fit TRBD2. The CDR3 runs to 17 residues. Germline assignment: CDR1 LGHNA and CDR2 YSLEER. V lost 0 bases and J lost 6; bases outside the gene matches: 4. The CDR3 region has the DNA TGCGCCAGCAGCCAAGATCTCACTAGCGGGAGGGCCGGGGAGCTGTTTTTT. This gives the protein CASSQDLTSGRAGELFF.

CDR3 in amino acids: CASSKGTNTEAFF. The CDR3 DNA reads TGTGCCAGTAGTAAGGGTACGAACACTGAAGCTTTCTTT. The gene calls are TRBV19 and TRBJ1-1; D unclear. Trimming shortened V by 4 bases and J by 1 base, and 7 bases separated the two germline ends. In germline, CDR1 is LNHDA, CDR2 SQIVND (reference sequence). The CDR3 has 13 amino acids.

The chain recombines TRBV14 with TRBJ1-2; 9 bases agree with TRBD1. V was clipped by 5 bases and J by 6 bases; unmatched bases: 4. Germline CDR1 SGHDN, CDR2 FVKESK. The CDR3 spans 13 residues. CDR3 in amino acids: CASSVQGANGYTF. In nucleotides, the CDR3 is TGTGCCAGCAGCGTACAGGGGGCGAATGGCTACACCTTC. Full variable domain (rest looked up from reference TRBV14 and TRBJ1-2): EAGVTQFPSHSVIEKGQTVTLRCDPISGHDNLYWYRRVMGKEIKFLLHFVKESKQDESGMPNNRFLAERTGGTYSTLKVQPAELEDSGVYFCASSVQGANGYTFGSGTRLTVV.

The rearrangement uses TRBV4-1 and TRBJ1-1; the D gene is possibly TRBD1 (6 bases). The V gene lost 0 bases and the J gene lost 6 bases, with 14 bases spanning the gap. Germline V CDR1 and CDR2: MGHRA, YSYEKL. The CDR3 is 15 amino acids. CDR3 residues: CASSQEIGQFAEAFF. Here the CDR3 DNA reads TGCGCCAGCAGCCAAGAGATAGGACAGTTCGCTGAAGCTTTCTTT.

J is TRBJ1-2 and V is TRBV27; D is ambiguous. Per the germline V gene, CDR1 is MNHEY and CDR2 is SMNVEV (reference sequence). The CDR3 contains 14 residues. The ends were cut back, 5 bases at V and 4 bases at J, with 14 bases in the middle. CDR3 protein: CASSPRSLLYGYTF. Written as DNA, the CDR3 is TGTGCCAGCAGTCCGCGCTCTCTACTCTATGGCTACACCTTC.